This T cell receptor (beta chain) appears in the sequencing data of a study of shared clonotypes between healthy human individuals. The method was immunoSEQ multiplex PCR; TCRdb's version includes in-frame clones alone and lacks a portion of them. The sample carries 97,000 or so clones, 40% to 55% recorded once. General study points: Sampling used blood alone; tissue repertoires probably differ.

This clone was recorded at least ten times. Its target is unknown. The V end was cut by 4 bases, the J end by 2 bases, with 17 bases between. This CDR3 contains 16 residues. Germline lookup yields CDR1 SGHAT and CDR2 FQNNGV. The V and J genes are TRBV11-2 and TRBJ1-2, with D perhaps matching TRBD1 (5 bases). The sample taken for sequencing was PBMCs. The source of this sequence is a woman between 40 and 50 years old in good health. Some clones in this sample may be carry-over from other donors' samples. The CDR3 DNA sequence: TGTGCCAGCAGCTCACCCCCCTGGACAAAAAACTATGGCTACACCTTC. This encodes CASSSPPWTKNYGYTF.